A single sample is the source of the 11 T cell receptor beta chains below, sequenced in a study of CD8+ T cells in alopecia areata. Described treatment: oral pan-JAK inhibitor, 5-10 mg twice daily. Extraction of RNA preceded its reverse transcription into cDNA, which served as the sequencing template. Clones were read by immunoSEQ multiplex PCR, and TCRdb kept only the in-frame ones, dropping some. Among 150,000 to 200,000 clones listed, roughly 50% were seen once. Sequenced here: CD4+ T cells sorted from blood, sampled at week 24, from a patient treated with tofacitinib. The source of these receptors is a human donor with alopecia areata.

This clone has only a few counts. This chain links TRBV4-3 with TRBJ2-4; 14 bases agree with TRBD2. CDR3 length equals 16 residues. With 0 bases clipped from V and 10 bases from J, the junction kept 5 bases outside the gene matches. Germline CDR1 reads LGHNA; CDR2 reads YSLEER. Written as DNA, the CDR3 is TGCGCCAGCAGCCAAGATCTGGGACTAGCGGGAGATATTCAGTACTTC. It is translated as CASSQDLGLAGDIQYF.

This clone occurred a few times. Other DNA sequences from this sample encode an identical CDR3 as well. This sequence joins TRBV5-1 and TRBJ2-6; D is ambiguous. V shed 2 bases and J shed 4 bases, with 4 bases lying between them. Germline lookup yields CDR1 SGHRS and CDR2 YFSETQ. The CDR3 has 13 amino acids. The CDR3 nucleotides read TGCGCCAGCAGCTTCTCAGGGGCCAACGTCCTGACTTTC. It translates to CASSFSGANVLTF.

This clone was observed a few times. V gene TRBV29-1 combines with J gene TRBJ2-7; D possibly corresponds to TRBD1 (8 bases). The CDR3 length is 17 residues. CDR1 and CDR2 from the germline V gene are SQVTM and ANQGSEA. The CDR3: CSNLLERDRPRSFEQYF. CDR3 DNA sequence: TGCAGTAACCTCCTTGAGCGGGACAGGCCAAGGAGCTTCGAGCAGTACTTC.

The chain combines TRBV11-2 with TRBJ2-7, with D possibly called TRBD1 or TRBD2 (5 bases each). This CDR3 has 14 residues. Trimming left V 0 bases short and J 1 base short, with 7 bases between. CDR1 is SGHAT, CDR2 FQNNGV, per germline. CDR3 DNA sequence: TGTGCCAGCAGCTTAGAGGGGGATTCCTACGAGCAGTACTTC. It specifies CASSLEGDSYEQYF.

The J gene is TRBJ2-7, the V gene TRBV28, with TRBD1 matching 10 bases. This CDR3 region has 14 residues. The germline gives CDR1 MDHEN, CDR2 SYDVKM. Losses at the gene ends were 10 bases for V and 0 bases for J; bases not matched to a gene: 6. Here the CDR3 reads CATGTGASSYEQYF. The CDR3 region has the DNA TGTGCCACCGGGACAGGGGCCTCCTCCTACGAGCAGTACTTC.

This clone was observed a few times. The gene calls are TRBV29-1 and TRBJ1-4; D remains unclear. V dropped 4 bases and J dropped 8 bases, with 14 bases sitting between them. This CDR3 has 13 amino acids. The germline V gene encodes CDR1 SQVTM and CDR2 ANQGSEA. CDR3 DNA sequence: TGCAGCGTTGGTTATAGTTCCTTCGAAAAACTGTTTTTT. This translates into CSVGYSSFEKLFF.

The V call is TRBV2, the J call TRBJ2-1; D remains ambiguous. There are 13 residues in the CDR3. Germline CDR1 SNHLY, CDR2 FYNNEI. The V end was cut by 8 bases, the J end by 2 bases, with 10 bases between. CDR3 amino acids: CASSQEPYNEQFF. As DNA, the CDR3 is TGTGCCAGCTCCCAGGAACCCTACAATGAGCAGTTCTTC.

The chain employs TRBV5-4 and TRBJ2-2; weak D call: TRBD1 (6 bases). V lost 2 bases and J 5 bases, leaving 10 bases between the germline ends. Germline loops: CDR1 SGHNT, CDR2 YYREEE (reference sequence). The length of the CDR3 is 14 residues. This CDR3 is CASSLGQMTGELFF. The CDR3 nucleotides read TGTGCCAGCAGCTTAGGACAGATGACCGGGGAGCTGTTTTTT.

The V gene is TRBV30, the J gene TRBJ2-7; 7 positions match TRBD1. This CDR3 contains 13 residues. The germline CDR1 and CDR2 sequences are GTSNPN and SVGIG (reference sequence). V shed 4 bases and J 2 bases; nucleotides not matched to a gene: 5. The CDR3 loop reads CAWMIGGTYEQYF. DNA for the CDR3: TGTGCCTGGATGATAGGGGGCACCTACGAGCAGTACTTC.

This chain uses TRBV29-1 with TRBJ2-7; D gene ambiguous. Trimming shortened V by 4 bases and J by 2 bases, and 9 bases separated the two germline ends. From germline, CDR1 is SQVTM and CDR2 ANQGSEA. This CDR3 is 12 amino acids long. The CDR3 region has the DNA TGCAGCGTTGGTCACGGAACCTACGAGCAGTACTTC. Residues: CSVGHGTYEQYF.

This clone occurred a few times. V gene TRBV9 combines with J gene TRBJ2-5; 12 nucleotides match TRBD2. The CDR3 totals 14 residues. The J segment lost 6 bases and the V segment lost 3 bases, leaving 3 bases of the junction unmatched. From germline, CDR1 is SGDLS and CDR2 YYNGEE. The CDR3 DNA sequence: TGTGCCAGCAGCGCCGGACTAGCGGGAAAGACCCAGTACTTC. Residues: CASSAGLAGKTQYF.